A selection of T cell receptor beta chains follows, all from one sample in a study of neurological immune-mediated disorders. MiXCR was run by TCRdb on the 5' RACE reads, yielding one entry per CDR3 protein. Of 15,000 to 20,000 distinct CDR3 sequences in the sample, roughly a tenth were seen once. Sequenced material: CD8+ T cells from blood. Receptors originate from a woman between 45 and 65 years old in good health. Both conserved end residues are part of each CDR3. A D gene is named only where the DNA matches it firmly. The size field is filled for only some rows; it gives once, few, many or a size class.

abundance	v_gene	d_gene	j_gene	CDR3nt	CDR3aa
many	TRBV20-1	-	TRBJ2-3	TGCAGTGCTACCCTTAGCGGTTCTGGCACAGATACGCAGTATTTT	CSATLSGSGTDTQYF
many	TRBV6-5	-	TRBJ2-5	TGTGCCAGCAGTTACAACAGGAGGGGAGAGACCCAGTACTTC	CASSYNRRGETQYF
many	TRBV4-1	-	TRBJ1-5	TGCGCCAGCAGCCAGGTCTGGGGCGGGAGCAATCAGCCCCAGCATTTT	CASSQVWGGSNQPQHF
many	TRBV12-3/TRBV12-4	-	TRBJ2-7	TGTGCCAGCAGGTCTAGCTACGAGCAGTACTTC	CASRSSYEQYF
many	TRBV6-4	-	TRBJ2-3	TGTGCCAGCAGTGACGCCGATAGCACAGATACGCAGTATTTT	CASSDADSTDTQYF
-	TRBV29-1	-	TRBJ2-7	TGCAGCGTGAAAGGGTACATTACCTACGAGCAGTACTTC	CSVKGYITYEQYF
many	TRBV20-1	-	TRBJ2-7	TGCAGTGCTACGGTGGCACGGGGGACCTACGAGCAGTACTTC	CSATVARGTYEQYF
many	TRBV4-1	-	TRBJ2-2	TGCGCCAGCAGCCAAGTGATGGTAAACACCGGGGAGCTGTTTTTT	CASSQVMVNTGELFF
many	TRBV7-9	-	TRBJ1-4	TGTGCCAGCAGCTTAGCTCTAAGAGAGCCGAATGAAAAACTGTTTTTT	CASSLALREPNEKLFF
many	TRBV29-1	-	TRBJ2-5	TGCAGCGTTGAAGATGTTCACCAAGAGACCCAGTACTTC	CSVEDVHQETQYF
many	TRBV6-2/TRBV6-3	-	TRBJ2-7	TGTGCCAGCAGTTACTTCTTGGCCGCCGAGCAGTACTTC	CASSYFLAAEQYF
many	TRBV29-1	-	TRBJ1-1	TGCAGCGTTACCAGGAACACTGAAGCTTTCTTT	CSVTRNTEAFF
-	TRBV29-1	-	TRBJ2-1	TGCAGCGTTGAGGCTTTCAAAGAGAAGTTCTTC	CSVEAFKEKFF
many	TRBV30	-	TRBJ1-1	TGTGCCTGGAGTGTCCAGGGCGAAGCTTTCTTT	CAWSVQGEAFF
many	TRBV6-1	-	TRBJ1-2	TGTGCCAGCAGTGGAGAGGGCTATGGCTACACCTTC	CASSGEGYGYTF
many	TRBV15	-	TRBJ2-2	TGTGCCACCAGCAGAGATCCAGCCACAATGTACACCGGGGAGCTGTTTTTT	CATSRDPATMYTGELFF
many	TRBV5-6	-	TRBJ2-7	TGTGCCAGCAGCTTGGAAAGGGGCACCGGAGGGGAGCAGTACTTC	CASSLERGTGGEQYF
many	TRBV9	TRBD2	TRBJ2-1	TGTGCCAGCAGCGTAGGGGGGACTAGCGGGACGGATGAGCAGTTCTTC	CASSVGGTSGTDEQFF
many	TRBV27	TRBD1	TRBJ1-2	TGTGCCAGCAGTTCGTCAATACAGGGGGCGATCTATGGCTACACCTTC	CASSSSIQGAIYGYTF
many	TRBV5-1	TRBD1	TRBJ2-1	TGCGCCAGCAGCTTGTGGACAGGGATCTACAATGAGCAGTTCTTC	CASSLWTGIYNEQFF
many	TRBV13	TRBD2	TRBJ2-1	TGTGCCAGCCGACCCCCTCCGGGACTAGCGGGACTTGAGCAGTTCTTC	CASRPPPGLAGLEQFF
many	TRBV7-3	TRBD2	TRBJ2-1	TGTGCCAGCAGCGCCCAACTAGCGGGAGTTTGGGATGAGCAGTTCTTC	CASSAQLAGVWDEQFF
many	TRBV12-3/TRBV12-4	-	TRBJ1-1	TGTGCCAGCAGTTTAGGTGTGACAGGGAACACTGAAGCTTTCTTT	CASSLGVTGNTEAFF
many	TRBV12-3/TRBV12-4	TRBD1	TRBJ1-5	TGTGCCAGCAGTCATCGGACAGGGGATCAGCCCCAGCATTTT	CASSHRTGDQPQHF
many	TRBV9	-	TRBJ2-3	TGTGCCAGCAGCGAGCGCGGAAGCACAGATACGCAGTATTTT	CASSERGSTDTQYF
many	TRBV7-9	-	TRBJ2-5	TGTGCCAGCAGCTTAGCGCCGGGACCCACGGGGACCCAGTACTTC	CASSLAPGPTGTQYF
-	TRBV28	-	TRBJ2-1	TGTGCCAGCAGTTCGACAGGCAGCTACAATGAGCAGTTCTTC	CASSSTGSYNEQFF
-	TRBV20-1	-	TRBJ2-1	TGCAGTGCTAGAGTGGGGATCGATGAGCAGTTCTTC	CSARVGIDEQFF
few	TRBV5-1	-	TRBJ2-3	TGCGCCAGCAGCTTGCTGGGGATTGGGGCAGATACGCAGTATTTT	CASSLLGIGADTQYF
few	TRBV19	-	TRBJ2-3	TGTGCCAGTAGTATAGTCCTCACAGATACGCAGTATTTT	CASSIVLTDTQYF
many	TRBV27	-	TRBJ1-1	TGTGCCAGCAGAGACACCCGTTGGACTGAAGCTTTCTTT	CASRDTRWTEAFF
many	TRBV5-5	-	TRBJ1-1	TGTGCCAGCAGCTTGATGAACACTGAAGCTTTCTTT	CASSLMNTEAFF
many	TRBV15	TRBD1	TRBJ2-4	TGTGCCACCAGCCAAACGGGGACAGGGGGCGGGCTTCGGCAGTACTTC	CATSQTGTGGGLRQYF
many	TRBV7-8	-	TRBJ2-2	TGTGCCAGCAGCTCCCCTGGCAAGATAACCGGGGAGCTGTTTTTT	CASSSPGKITGELFF
many	TRBV27	-	TRBJ2-7	TGTGCCAGCAGAAATGGGGGTGCCGAGCAGTACTTC	CASRNGGAEQYF
many	TRBV14	-	TRBJ1-3	TGTGCCAGCAGCCAAGATATGTCGTGGATTACTGGAAACACCATATATTTT	CASSQDMSWITGNTIYF
many	TRBV4-3	-	TRBJ2-7	TGCGCCAGCAGCCAAGAGGACAGCTACGAGCAGTACTTC	CASSQEDSYEQYF
many	TRBV5-1	-	TRBJ1-1	TGCGCCAGCAGCTTGACTCAGGGTTTCGCTGAAGCTTTCTTT	CASSLTQGFAEAFF
many	TRBV10-3	-	TRBJ2-2	TGTGCCATCAGATGGGAAATAAAGGGCGGGGAGCTGTTTTTT	CAIRWEIKGGELFF
medium-sized	TRBV7-8	-	TRBJ1-5	TGTGCCAGCAGCCGTCTGGCTGGCAATCAGCCCCAGCATTTT	CASSRLAGNQPQHF
many	TRBV7-8	-	TRBJ1-1	TGTGCCAGCAGCTTAGTCCCCCGGGGCACTGAAGCTTTCTTT	CASSLVPRGTEAFF
many	TRBV4-1	TRBD1	TRBJ2-2	TGCGCCAGCAGCCAAGGTCCAGGGACAGTTTCCGGGGAGCTGTTTTTT	CASSQGPGTVSGELFF
many	TRBV6-5	-	TRBJ1-6	TGTGCCAGCAGCGGAGCCGGGGGTAATAATTCACCCCTCCACTTT	CASSGAGGNNSPLHF